This entry lists 26 T cell receptor beta chains sequenced from one sample in a study of T cell responses to AZD1222 COVID-19 vaccine. Clones were sequenced by immunoSEQ multiplex PCR, and TCRdb holds only the in-frame ones, with some missing. The sample has roughly 140,000 clones; roughly 88% are singletons. This specimen was peripheral blood, taken on day 0 of MenACWY control vaccination. The receptors originated from an adult in good health.

The rearrangement uses TRBV2 and TRBJ2-7; the D gene is possibly TRBD2 (6 bases). The CDR3 has 12 amino acids. Trimming cost V 6 bases and J 12 bases, with 18 bases left between them. CDR1 and CDR2 from the germline V gene are SNHLY and FYNNEI. The CDR3 sequence: CASSPGGTTRYF. The CDR3 DNA is TGTGCCAGCAGCCCCGGGGGTACCACGCGGTACTTC.

The chain couples TRBV6-5 to TRBJ1-4; TRBD1 might be the D (6 bases). The CDR3 runs 15 residues. The V end lost 6 bases, the J end lost 1 base, and 12 bases lay between the germline ends. From germline, CDR1 is MNHEY and CDR2 SVGAGI. The CDR3 is CASRVGGGTNEKLFF. In DNA, the CDR3 is TGTGCCAGCAGGGTAGGAGGGGGAACTAATGAAAAACTGTTTTTT.

The chain links TRBV7-8 to TRBJ2-2, with 7 bases lining up with TRBD1. Germline loops: CDR1 SGHVS, CDR2 FQNEAQ. CDR3 length: 15 residues. Losses at the gene ends were 5 bases for V and 7 bases for J; bases not matched to a gene: 10. The CDR3 DNA reads TGTGCCAGCAGCGCACCCCAGACAGGGATCGGGGAGCTGTTTTTT. Its protein product is CASSAPQTGIGELFF.

Here the CDR3 reads CATSGGGKNQPQHF. In nucleotides, the CDR3 is TGTGCCACCTCCGGCGGGGGTAAGAATCAGCCCCAGCATTTT. The rearrangement links TRBV28 to TRBJ1-5; D is possibly TRBD1 (5 bases). CDR1 and CDR2 (germline): MDHEN, SYDVKM. V lost 10 bases and J 4 bases, leaving 17 bases between the germline ends. The CDR3 runs 14 residues.

The CDR3 here is CASSLGGAVSSGANVLTF. The DNA of the CDR3 is TGTGCCAGCAGCTTGGGAGGGGCGGTTTCATCTGGGGCCAACGTCCTGACTTTC. The V call is TRBV5-4, the J call TRBJ2-6, with D perhaps given as TRBD1 or TRBD2 (5 bases each). This CDR3 region has 18 residues. V was cut by 0 bases and J by 1 base, with 14 bases left in between. The germline V gene has CDR1 SGHNT and CDR2 YYREEE (reference sequence).

The chain uses TRBV6-2 or TRBV6-3 and TRBJ2-2; TRBD2 agrees at 15 bases. CDR3 length equals 17 residues. Trimming at V came to 4 bases and at J to 4 bases, leaving 4 bases not matched to a gene. CDR1 MNHEY and CDR2 SVGEGT come from the germline V gene. CDR3 residues: CASSSRTSGRGTGELFF. The CDR3 DNA reads as TGTGCCAGCAGTTCCCGGACTAGCGGGAGGGGCACCGGGGAGCTGTTTTTT.

The V gene is TRBV29-1, the J gene TRBJ1-1; D is undetermined. The length of the CDR3 is 12 residues. Per germline, CDR1 SQVTM and CDR2 ANQGSEA. Trimming cost V 7 bases and J 7 bases, with 16 bases left between them. The CDR3 DNA reads as TGCAGCGCTGGAAGCGGGTATAATGAAGCTTTCTTT. Translated: CSAGSGYNEAFF.

The chain employs TRBV9 and TRBJ1-6; TRBD1 agrees at 8 bases. CDR3 length: 16 residues. J gave up 9 bases and V 4 bases, and 12 bases lay outside the gene matches. Germline CDR1 SGDLS, CDR2 YYNGEE. CDR3 nucleotides: TGTGCCAGCAGCCCAGGGTGGACAGGGTCGACTTCACCCCTCCACTTT. Translated: CASSPGWTGSTSPLHF.

The chain carries TRBV5-1 and TRBJ1-1; D might be TRBD1 (5 bases). V lost 2 bases to trimming and J lost 0 bases, with 11 bases between them. Germline CDR1 SGHRS, CDR2 YFSETQ. The CDR3 extends over 15 amino acids. The CDR3 loop is CASSFPDTLNTEAFF. DNA for the CDR3: TGCGCCAGCAGCTTTCCGGACACCCTGAACACTGAAGCTTTCTTT.

On this clone itself: The junction does not match germline at one end; this may be a read error. The rearrangement uses TRBV5-6 and TRBJ1-6; TRBD1 matches 7 bases. The CDR3 sequence is 15 residues long. Germline V lookup: CDR1 SGHDT, CDR2 YYEEEE. The CDR3 coding sequence is TGTGCCAGCAACTTGGCCATCGGGACAGCTTCACCCCTCCACTTT. This gives the protein CASNLAIGTASPLHF.

The genes are TRBV19 and TRBJ1-2; D is possibly TRBD1 (6 bases). Germline CDR1 and CDR2: LNHDA and SQIVND (reference sequence). This CDR3 has 13 amino acids. The V and J ends lost 3 bases and 3 bases respectively, with 8 bases between them. This chain's CDR3 is CASSMGADYGYTF. DNA for the CDR3: TGTGCCAGTAGTATGGGGGCAGACTATGGCTACACCTTC. Using reference TRBV19 and TRBJ1-2 for the parts outside the CDR3, the full variable domain is DGGITQSPKYLFRKEGQNVTLSCEQNLNHDAMYWYRQDPGQGLRLIYYSQIVNDFQKGDIAEGYSVSREKKESFPLTVTSAQKNPTAFYLCASSMGADYGYTFGSGTRLTVV.

This chain links TRBV19 with TRBJ1-1, with 9 bases that match TRBD1. V shed 5 bases and J 1 base; nucleotides not matched to a gene: 2. Germline values: CDR1 LNHDA, CDR2 SQIVND (reference sequence). The CDR3 consists of 14 residues. CDR3 DNA: TGTGCCAGTAGTTTACAGGGGGCGAACACTGAAGCTTTCTTT. Residues: CASSLQGANTEAFF.

This clone was found a few times. The chain employs TRBV10-3 and TRBJ1-2; D is possibly TRBD1 (5 bases). V was pared by 2 bases and J by 4 bases, with 8 bases between. The CDR3 spans 13 residues. Germline loops: CDR1 ENHRY, CDR2 SYGVKD. The CDR3 nucleotides read TGTGCCATCAGTGAGAGGGGTACCTATGGCTACACCTTC. As protein: CAISERGTYGYTF.

The V call is TRBV11-3, the J call TRBJ2-7; no clear D gene. The CDR3 has 13 residues. Germline CDR1 and CDR2: SGHNT and YENEEA. V lost 2 bases and J 1 base, leaving 6 bases between the germline ends. The CDR3 loop reads CASSLSPSYEQYF. The DNA of the CDR3 is TGTGCCAGCAGCTTATCCCCTTCCTACGAGCAGTACTTC.

The CDR3 DNA follows: TGTGCCAGCAGCCCTTCCACCTCGGGTGAAAAACTGTTTTTT. This encodes CASSPSTSGEKLFF. The chain carries TRBV9 and TRBJ1-4, with D hard to call. V lost 4 bases and J lost 7, with 14 bases in between. Germline assignment: CDR1 SGDLS and CDR2 YYNGEE. The CDR3 loop spans 14 amino acids. The full variable domain, its missing parts supplied by reference TRBV9 and TRBJ1-4, is DSGVTQTPKHLITATGQRVTLRCSPRSGDLSVYWYQQSLDQGLQFLIQYYNGEERAKGNILERFSAQQFPDLHSELNLSSLELGDSALYFCASSPSTSGEKLFFGSGTQLSVL.

CDR3 protein: CASSPDRDQPQHF. The CDR3 DNA is TGTGCCAGCAGTCCTGACAGGGACCAGCCCCAGCATTTT. V gene TRBV2 combines with J gene TRBJ1-5, with 7 bases lining up with TRBD1. V dropped 5 bases and J dropped 7; count of bases not matched to a gene: 5. The CDR3 spans 13 residues. Germline V gene data show CDR1 as SNHLY and CDR2 as FYNNEI. The variable domain in full, completed from reference TRBV2 and TRBJ1-5, reads EPEVTQTPSHQVTQMGQEVILRCVPISNHLYFYWYRQILGQKVEFLVSFYNNEISEKSEIFDDQFSVERPDGSNFTLKIRSTKLEDSAMYFCASSPDRDQPQHFGDGTRLSIL.

The V call is TRBV27, the J call TRBJ1-2; D is perhaps TRBD1 (6 bases). The CDR3 runs to 17 residues. Germline V CDR1 and CDR2: MNHEY, SMNVEV (reference sequence). The V end lost 4 bases, the J end lost 4 bases, and 22 bases lay between the germline ends. The CDR3 region has the DNA TGTGCCAGCAGTTCCGTATCTAGCGGGGGCTTCCTCTATGGCTACACCTTC. It is translated as CASSSVSSGGFLYGYTF.

The rearrangement joins TRBV27 to TRBJ2-7, with D possibly being TRBD1 (6 bases). Germline CDR1 and CDR2: MNHEY and SMNVEV (reference sequence). Trimming removed 5 bases at V and 6 bases at J, with 17 bases between. CDR3 length: 14 residues. The DNA of the CDR3 is TGTGCCAGCAGTGCCGGGACATTAGTTGCCGAGCAGTACTTC. It translates to CASSAGTLVAEQYF.

CDR3 amino acids: CASSLRGQPSTDTQYF. Written as DNA, the CDR3 is TGTGCCAGCAGCTTAAGGGGTCAGCCTAGCACAGATACGCAGTATTTT. The chain is built from TRBV7-3 and TRBJ2-3; D is unresolved. Trimming removed 1 base at V and 0 bases at J, with 11 bases between. This CDR3 contains 16 residues. From germline, CDR1 is SGHTA and CDR2 FQGTGA.

CDR3 sequence (DNA): TGCGCCAGCAGCCAAGGTTCCACAGCAACTAATGAAAAACTGTTTTTT. This translates into CASSQGSTATNEKLFF. V gene TRBV4-3 combines with J gene TRBJ1-4; D gene uncertain. CDR1 and CDR2 (germline): LGHNA, YSLEER. This CDR3 has 16 residues. V dropped 1 base and J dropped 0 bases, with 9 bases sitting between them.

The genes are TRBV7-9 and TRBJ1-4; unclear D gene. This CDR3 comprises 15 residues. With 6 bases removed from V and 0 bases from J, the gap between germline ends came to 11 bases. Germline CDR1 SEHNR, CDR2 FQNEAQ (reference sequence). CDR3: CASSLPGPTNEKLFF. The CDR3 DNA follows: TGTGCCAGCAGTCTCCCGGGTCCAACTAATGAAAAACTGTTTTTT.

This chain connects TRBV19 to TRBJ2-1, with TRBD1 matching over 10 bases. The CDR3 consists of 14 residues. CDR1 and CDR2 (germline): LNHDA, SQIVND (reference sequence). Trimming at V came to 6 bases and at J to 9 bases, leaving 8 bases not matched to a gene. The CDR3 sequence is CASRGGQGRGEQFF. Written as DNA, the CDR3 is TGTGCCAGTAGAGGGGGACAGGGGAGGGGTGAGCAGTTCTTC.

On this clone itself: Other DNA sequences within the sample encode an identical CDR3. This rearrangement joins TRBV7-3 to TRBJ2-4; D not certain. The CDR3 spans 12 residues. Deletions cut 6 bases from V and 7 bases from J, with 10 bases between. Germline loops: CDR1 SGHTA, CDR2 FQGTGA. CDR3 nucleotides: TGTGCCAGCAGTCCCTTAGGGAACATTCAGTACTTC. It translates to CASSPLGNIQYF.

The V call is TRBV30, the J call TRBJ1-3; D is ambiguous. This CDR3 region has 14 residues. The germline gives CDR1 GTSNPN, CDR2 SVGIG (reference sequence). The ends were cut back, 0 bases at V and 2 bases at J, with 8 bases in the middle. CDR3 nucleotide sequence: TGTGCCTGGAGTGTACGAGCCGCTGGAAACACCATATATTTT. Protein product: CAWSVRAAGNTIYF.

As for this clone: This may come from a read error, since a much larger clone is one base off. The J gene is TRBJ1-1, the V gene TRBV5-6; 7 bases are a match to TRBD1. This CDR3 contains 13 residues. V shed 4 bases, J shed 0 bases, and the junction held 0 bases outside the gene matches. CDR1 is SGHDT, CDR2 YYEEEE, per germline. The CDR3 region has the DNA TGTGCCAGCAGCGGGACAGTGAACACTGAAGCTTTCTTT. Its protein is CASSGTVNTEAFF. Full variable domain (missing parts from reference TRBV5-6 and TRBJ1-1): DAGVTQSPTHLIKTRGQQVTLRCSPKSGHDTVSWYQQALGQGPQFIFQYYEEEERQRGNFPDRFSGHQFPNYSSELNVNALLLGDSALYLCASSGTVNTEAFFGQGTRLTVV.

This sequence joins TRBV9 and TRBJ2-2; D call uncertain. This CDR3 has 11 residues. Germline V CDR1 and CDR2: SGDLS, YYNGEE. Trimming left V 2 bases short and J 7 bases short, with 3 bases between. The CDR3 nucleotides read TGTGCCAGCAGCGTTGACGGGGAGCTGTTTTTT. Residues: CASSVDGELFF.